The 4 T cell receptor beta chains below all came from one sample that was sequenced in a study of OX40 agonist ivuxolimab in advanced cancers. The method was immunoSEQ multiplex PCR; TCRdb's version includes in-frame clones alone and lacks a portion of them. The table lists more than 60,000 clones, approximately 94% of them singletons, with around 16% in the top ten. Material: CD4+ or CD8+ T cells sorted from blood, obtained in a trial of the OX40 agonist ivuxolimab. These TCRs come from an adult with an advanced solid tumor such as melanoma, head and neck, liver or kidney cancer.

This chain connects TRBV27 to TRBJ2-1, with D maybe TRBD2 (6 bases). Trimming removed 2 bases from V and 3 bases from J, with 8 bases in between. CDR1 is MNHEY and CDR2 is SMNVEV in the germline V gene (reference sequence). CDR3 length: 14 residues. CDR3 sequence: CASSLRGIYNEQFF. In DNA form, the CDR3 reads TGTGCCAGCAGTTTACGGGGGATCTACAATGAGCAGTTCTTC.

This chain connects TRBV11-2 to TRBJ2-1; D not certain. The V and J ends lost 5 bases and 6 bases respectively, with 5 bases between them. Germline V lookup: CDR1 SGHAT, CDR2 FQNNGV. There are 11 residues in the CDR3. The CDR3 DNA is TGTGCCAGCAGCCACGGCAATGAGCAGTTCTTC. Its translation: CASSHGNEQFF. Full variable domain (remainder filled in from reference TRBV11-2 and TRBJ2-1): EAGVAQSPRYKIIEKRQSVAFWCNPISGHATLYWYQQILGQGPKLLIQFQNNGVVDDSQLPKDRFSAERLKGVDSTLKIQPAKLEDSAVYLCASSHGNEQFFGPGTRLTVL.

V is TRBV7-8 and J is TRBJ1-1; D perhaps matches TRBD1 (6 bases). The CDR3 has 19 residues. Germline V CDR1 and CDR2: SGHVS, FQNEAQ. V lost 5 bases and J 1 base, leaving 26 bases between the germline ends. DNA of the CDR3: TGTGCCAGCAGCCATAAGCGGGACATACTGGGACGGCCGAACACTGAAGCTTTCTTT. Translation gives CASSHKRDILGRPNTEAFF.

V usage is TRBV11-2 and J usage is TRBJ1-2; D uncertain. The CDR3 sequence is 16 residues long. Germline V gene data show CDR1 as SGHAT and CDR2 as FQNNGV. Trimming stripped 0 bases from V and 1 base from J, with 12 bases between. CDR3 coding DNA: TGTGCCAGCAGCTTAGATTTAGGGCAGAATAACTATGGCTACACCTTC. Residues: CASSLDLGQNNYGYTF.